The rows below give T cell receptor beta chains drawn from one sample of a study of T cells in Graves' hyperthyroidism and ophthalmopathy. From the multiplex PCR reads, TCRdb called clonotypes with MiXCR, one entry per CDR3 protein. Of roughly 500,000 distinct CDR3 sequences listed, about 15% were seen once; the top ten hold almost 6%. The material sequenced was blood. The receptor set was obtained from a woman under 40 with Graves' hyperthyroidism that later progressed to Graves' ophthalmopathy. Both conserved end residues are part of each CDR3. The order of the fields is J gene, D gene, V gene, CDR3 protein. A D gene is named only where the DNA matches it firmly.

J gene: TRBJ2-1
D gene: -
V gene: TRBV7-9
CDR3 protein: CASSLSGAAYNEQFF

J gene: TRBJ2-5
D gene: TRBD1
V gene: TRBV19
CDR3 protein: CASSPISGQGGSKTQYF

J gene: TRBJ1-2
D gene: -
V gene: TRBV6-1
CDR3 protein: CASQKTGYGYTF

J gene: TRBJ2-1
D gene: -
V gene: TRBV6-2/TRBV6-3
CDR3 protein: CASSYRRDLERREQFF

J gene: TRBJ2-1
D gene: -
V gene: TRBV7-9
CDR3 protein: CASSSPARVANEQFF

J gene: TRBJ1-1
D gene: -
V gene: TRBV30
CDR3 protein: CAWRPQFVNTEAFF

J gene: TRBJ1-1
D gene: -
V gene: TRBV3-1
CDR3 protein: CASSQATNTEAFF

J gene: TRBJ2-1
D gene: -
V gene: TRBV3-1
CDR3 protein: CASSPTGVRYNEQFF

J gene: TRBJ2-4
D gene: -
V gene: TRBV7-8
CDR3 protein: CASSFRPKNIQYF

J gene: TRBJ2-1
D gene: -
V gene: TRBV20-1
CDR3 protein: CSAGKLDYLNEQFF

J gene: TRBJ1-5
D gene: -
V gene: TRBV20-1
CDR3 protein: CSARDRRRESFGQPQHF

J gene: TRBJ2-7
D gene: TRBD2
V gene: TRBV7-9
CDR3 protein: CASSSIGLAGGPEWWEQYF

J gene: TRBJ2-5
D gene: TRBD2
V gene: TRBV7-9
CDR3 protein: CASSSNSGRGGETQYF

J gene: TRBJ2-1
D gene: TRBD2
V gene: TRBV9
CDR3 protein: CASSVGSGTSGSNEQFF

J gene: TRBJ1-5
D gene: -
V gene: TRBV12-3/TRBV12-4
CDR3 protein: CASSQGLHSNQPQHF

J gene: TRBJ1-1
D gene: TRBD1
V gene: TRBV27
CDR3 protein: CASTPTGENTEAFF

J gene: TRBJ2-7
D gene: TRBD1
V gene: TRBV7-2
CDR3 protein: CASSSTGGLGEQYF

J gene: TRBJ1-6
D gene: -
V gene: TRBV6-1
CDR3 protein: CASSYAPDRPDNSPLHF

J gene: TRBJ1-1
D gene: -
V gene: TRBV6-2/TRBV6-3
CDR3 protein: CASSIRGGSTEAFF

J gene: TRBJ1-2
D gene: -
V gene: TRBV5-1
CDR3 protein: CASSFGDRPEYGYTF

J gene: TRBJ2-1
D gene: TRBD2
V gene: TRBV2
CDR3 protein: CASSEGLAGIDEQFF

J gene: TRBJ2-1
D gene: TRBD1
V gene: TRBV20-1
CDR3 protein: CSARFGQGDNEQFF

J gene: TRBJ2-2
D gene: -
V gene: TRBV3-1
CDR3 protein: CASSQDGLGNTGELFF

J gene: TRBJ2-2
D gene: -
V gene: TRBV30
CDR3 protein: CAWSVDSANTGELFF

J gene: TRBJ1-3
D gene: -
V gene: TRBV5-4
CDR3 protein: CASSLSVGNTIYF

J gene: TRBJ2-3
D gene: -
V gene: TRBV12-5
CDR3 protein: CALTPADIYTTDTQYF

J gene: TRBJ2-3
D gene: -
V gene: TRBV30
CDR3 protein: CAWANRTDTQYF

J gene: TRBJ2-5
D gene: -
V gene: TRBV5-1
CDR3 protein: CASRKGEVQETQYF

J gene: TRBJ2-6
D gene: -
V gene: TRBV12-3/TRBV12-4
CDR3 protein: CASSSSSTNVLTF

J gene: TRBJ1-1
D gene: TRBD1
V gene: TRBV20-1
CDR3 protein: CSAREGTGGKAFF

J gene: TRBJ2-3
D gene: -
V gene: TRBV11-1
CDR3 protein: CASSPLGAGGGTDTQYF

J gene: TRBJ2-5
D gene: -
V gene: TRBV12-3/TRBV12-4
CDR3 protein: CASSFWGGPGYF

J gene: TRBJ2-2
D gene: -
V gene: TRBV9
CDR3 protein: CASSPSESGELFF

J gene: TRBJ2-1
D gene: -
V gene: TRBV7-9
CDR3 protein: CASSQTYNEQFF

J gene: TRBJ2-7
D gene: TRBD2
V gene: TRBV6-2/TRBV6-3
CDR3 protein: CASSRGLAGGLYEQYF

J gene: TRBJ2-1
D gene: TRBD2
V gene: TRBV12-3/TRBV12-4
CDR3 protein: CASSYGLAGAPEDNNEQFF

J gene: TRBJ2-1
D gene: TRBD1
V gene: TRBV6-1
CDR3 protein: CASSYTTGRNEQFF

J gene: TRBJ2-3
D gene: -
V gene: TRBV5-8
CDR3 protein: CASSHRDSPPGADTQYF

J gene: TRBJ2-5
D gene: -
V gene: TRBV19
CDR3 protein: CASSIRVLGQETQYF

J gene: TRBJ2-5
D gene: -
V gene: TRBV18
CDR3 protein: CASSRTIQETQYF

J gene: TRBJ2-7
D gene: -
V gene: TRBV19
CDR3 protein: CASSARDGITTSYEQYF

J gene: TRBJ2-2
D gene: -
V gene: TRBV3-1
CDR3 protein: CASSQDRLMNTGELFF

J gene: TRBJ1-2
D gene: -
V gene: TRBV12-3/TRBV12-4
CDR3 protein: CASRSDRLYGYTF

J gene: TRBJ1-4
D gene: TRBD1
V gene: TRBV10-2
CDR3 protein: CASSPTGGPYEKLFF

J gene: TRBJ2-2
D gene: -
V gene: TRBV20-1
CDR3 protein: CSAPSTDNTGELFF

J gene: TRBJ1-1
D gene: -
V gene: TRBV19
CDR3 protein: CASNPLGRTEAFF

J gene: TRBJ2-5
D gene: TRBD1
V gene: TRBV6-2/TRBV6-3
CDR3 protein: CASSYSDRAPGTQYF

J gene: TRBJ2-3
D gene: -
V gene: TRBV27
CDR3 protein: CASSLGRTTDTQYF

J gene: TRBJ1-4
D gene: -
V gene: TRBV27
CDR3 protein: CASSLSGQLLTNEKLFF

J gene: TRBJ2-1
D gene: -
V gene: TRBV19
CDR3 protein: CASSPTGPVYNEQFF

J gene: TRBJ2-3
D gene: -
V gene: TRBV7-9
CDR3 protein: CASSFLGRTGTDTQYF

J gene: TRBJ1-2
D gene: -
V gene: TRBV20-1
CDR3 protein: CSASPGPGQGGYGYTF

J gene: TRBJ2-3
D gene: -
V gene: TRBV11-3
CDR3 protein: CASSLFILSTDTQYF